The 7 T cell receptor beta chains listed next were all sequenced from one sample in a study of graft-versus-host responses after intestinal transplantation (dated by TCRdb to about 2021). These receptors' antigens are unknown. The receptor library was made with the immunoSEQ multiplex PCR assay. This immuneACCESS table, as held by TCRdb, lists in-frame sequences with V and J called but not all clones. Of the missing ones, under half trace to an unresolved V gene in checked studies; the others have no known cause. This sample is represented by 89,000 or so clones; roughly 85% of them were singletons. In total, the top ten clones hold 0.83% of the sample. This specimen's time point label, interpreted: cells obtained before transplantation from donor or recipient. The sequenced sample was unstimulated CD4+ T cells sorted from spleen or lymph node cells, obtained before intestinal transplant. These receptors were taken from a human donor who received an intestinal transplant.

The genes are TRBV28 and TRBJ1-2; D gene unclear. In germline, CDR1 is MDHEN, CDR2 SYDVKM. The CDR3 sequence is 16 residues long. V was clipped by 6 bases and J by 5 bases, with 22 bases between them. The CDR3 reads CASSPRWLRGKYGYTF. The DNA of the CDR3 is TGTGCCAGCAGCCCCCGGTGGCTCAGAGGGAAGTATGGCTACACCTTC.

This rearrangement joins TRBV7-8 to TRBJ2-7; no reliable D call. V lost 3 bases to trimming and J lost 0 bases, with 6 bases between them. This CDR3 has 13 amino acids. Germline values: CDR1 SGHVS, CDR2 FQNEAQ. The CDR3 protein is CASSFSHSYEQYF. The CDR3 region has the DNA TGTGCCAGCAGCTTTAGCCACTCCTACGAGCAGTACTTC.

This chain joins TRBV27 and TRBJ1-1; TRBD1 matches 8 bases. Germline V gene lookup returns CDR1 MNHEY and CDR2 SMNVEV (reference sequence). The CDR3 has 13 amino acids. Trimming removed 5 bases from V and 6 bases from J; junction bases left unmatched: 5. As DNA, the CDR3 is TGTGCCAGCAGTCCATCGACAGGGGCTGAAGCTTTCTTT. It translates to CASSPSTGAEAFF.

The V and J genes are TRBV5-1 and TRBJ2-1; 10 bases are shared with TRBD2. V lost 3 bases and J lost 4; bases outside the gene matches: 16. The CDR3 sequence is 19 residues long. Germline CDR1 is SGHRS and CDR2 is YFSETQ. The CDR3 protein is CASSSPAAGGPGSYNEQFF. Here the CDR3 DNA reads TGCGCCAGCAGCTCCCCGGCAGCGGGAGGGCCGGGGTCTTACAATGAGCAGTTCTTC. The full variable domain, completed using reference TRBV5-1 and TRBJ2-1, is KAGVTQTPRYLIKTRGQQVTLSCSPISGHRSVSWYQQTPGQGLQFLFEYFSETQRNKGNFPGRFSGRQFSNSRSEMNVSTLELGDSALYLCASSSPAAGGPGSYNEQFFGPGTRLTVL.

This clone was observed a handful of times. V usage is TRBV5-4 and J usage is TRBJ2-7, with a tentative D call TRBD1 (5 bases). The length of the CDR3 is 14 residues. CDR1 is SGHNT and CDR2 is YYREEE in the germline V gene (reference sequence). Between the trimmed V and J ends, which lost 1 base and 3 bases, there was a span of 11 bases. The CDR3 DNA sequence: TGTGCCAGCAGCTTGACAGGTATAAACTACGAGCAGTACTTC. Translating it yields CASSLTGINYEQYF.

The rearrangement uses TRBV5-4 and TRBJ2-3; 14 bases match TRBD2. This CDR3 is built from 16 residues. Trimming took 4 bases from V and 5 from J; bases not matched to a gene: 6. Germline CDR1 is SGHNT and CDR2 is YYREEE (reference sequence). The CDR3 DNA reads as TGTGCCAGCAGCCGCGGGACTAGCGGGAGTGGAGATACGCAGTATTTT. This sequence encodes CASSRGTSGSGDTQYF.

This chain uses TRBV19 with TRBJ2-1; 10 nucleotides match TRBD2. The V gene's germline CDR1 is LNHDA and CDR2 SQIVND (reference sequence). The V segment lost 2 bases and the J segment 0 bases; nucleotides outside the gene matches: 4. This CDR3 comprises 17 residues. The CDR3 nucleotides read TGTGCCAGTAGTATAATTAGCGGGAGGAGCTCCTACAATGAGCAGTTCTTC. It encodes CASSIISGRSSYNEQFF.